The clone carrying this T cell receptor beta chain was recorded only once. Its cognate antigen is unknown. In germline, CDR1 is LNHDA, CDR2 SQIVND (reference sequence). V dropped 4 bases and J dropped 0 bases, with 7 bases sitting between them. CDR3 length: 15 residues. This entry comes from a study of T cell responses to AZD1222 COVID-19 vaccine. Study details: Samples with a second dose at about 4 or about 12 weeks were pooled together.

The table came from immunoSEQ multiplex PCR; TCRdb's copy has only in-frame clones and leaves some out. Of about 79,000 clones listed, around 80% were seen once; the top ten hold roughly a fifth. The study's findings and limits: Just a handful of AZD1222 recipients were seropositive at baseline. In the spike-specific TCR repertoire, nearly half reportedly target unmutated variant regions. Samples come after the peak T cell response, not at day 14.

The TCR was taken from an adult in good health. The V call is TRBV19, the J call TRBJ1-6; no clear D. Here the sequenced sample was peripheral blood, taken on day 0 of AZD1222 vaccination. CDR3 sequence: CASSRMSSYNSPLHF. The CDR3 DNA follows: TGTGCCAGTAGTAGGATGAGCTCCTATAATTCACCCCTCCACTTT.